This is a list of T cell receptor beta chains from one sample in a study of cytomegalovirus exposure and HLA in healthy donors. Clones were sequenced by immunoSEQ multiplex PCR, and TCRdb holds only the in-frame ones, with some missing. Among around 160,000 clones listed, over 80% were seen once. Sequenced: PBMCs. The receptors here all came from a man aged 25 to 45 in good health and CMV-seropositive. Each CDR3 is given with its conserved first and last residue. Each record gives: J gene, V gene, D gene, clone size, CDR3 protein, CDR3 DNA. The D gene is left open where the match is weak. The size entry is marked missing in some rows and otherwise reads once, few, many or a size class.

J gene: TRBJ2-2; V gene: TRBV7-2; D gene: TRBD1; clone size: -; CDR3 protein: CASNQGTENTGELFF; CDR3 DNA: TGTGCCAGCAACCAAGGGACAGAAAACACCGGGGAGCTGTTTTTT
J gene: TRBJ1-6; V gene: TRBV21-1; D gene: -; clone size: -; CDR3 protein: CASSKRTEGPHSPLHF; CDR3 DNA: TGTGCCAGCAGCAAAAGGACAGAGGGCCCCCATTCACCCCTCCACTTT
J gene: TRBJ2-3; V gene: TRBV9; D gene: TRBD2; clone size: -; CDR3 protein: CASSTSGGAPTDTQYF; CDR3 DNA: TGTGCCAGCAGCACTAGCGGGGGGGCTCCCACAGATACGCAGTATTTT
J gene: TRBJ2-5; V gene: TRBV9; D gene: TRBD2; clone size: -; CDR3 protein: CASRGTTETQYF; CDR3 DNA: TGTGCCAGCCGAGGGACTACGGAGACCCAGTACTTC
J gene: TRBJ2-7; V gene: TRBV6-6; D gene: TRBD2; clone size: once; CDR3 protein: CASRNPGTSGGYEQYF; CDR3 DNA: TGTGCCAGCAGGAACCCCGGGACTAGCGGGGGCTACGAGCAGTACTTC
J gene: TRBJ2-1; V gene: TRBV18; D gene: -; clone size: -; CDR3 protein: CASSPPWLRSSYNEQFF; CDR3 DNA: TGTGCCAGCTCACCACCCTGGCTCCGGAGCTCCTACAATGAGCAGTTCTTC
J gene: TRBJ2-7; V gene: TRBV11-2; D gene: TRBD1; clone size: -; CDR3 protein: CASSLGTGGEQYF; CDR3 DNA: TGTGCCAGCAGCTTAGGGACAGGGGGGGAGCAGTACTTC
J gene: TRBJ1-6; V gene: TRBV9; D gene: TRBD1; clone size: few; CDR3 protein: CASRGQGDSPLHF; CDR3 DNA: TGTGCCAGCAGGGGACAGGGGGATTCACCCCTCCACTTT
J gene: TRBJ2-5; V gene: TRBV4-2; D gene: TRBD2; clone size: -; CDR3 protein: CASSPLGTSGEGRGRKTQYF; CDR3 DNA: TGTGCCAGCAGCCCGTTAGGGACTAGCGGGGAGGGGCGGGGGAGAAAGACCCAGTACTTC
J gene: TRBJ2-7; V gene: TRBV6-5; D gene: -; clone size: few; CDR3 protein: CASSYSLRYAQYF; CDR3 DNA: TGTGCCAGCAGTTACTCACTGCGCTACGCGCAGTACTTC
J gene: TRBJ2-3; V gene: TRBV5-6; D gene: -; clone size: few; CDR3 protein: CASSPLGGRADTQYF; CDR3 DNA: TGTGCCAGCAGCCCGCTCGGGGGGCGCGCAGATACGCAGTATTTT
J gene: TRBJ1-1; V gene: TRBV4-3; D gene: -; clone size: -; CDR3 protein: CASSQEGGGTEAFF; CDR3 DNA: TGCGCCAGCAGCCAAGAGGGAGGAGGCACTGAAGCTTTCTTT
J gene: TRBJ2-5; V gene: TRBV9; D gene: TRBD2; clone size: -; CDR3 protein: CASSASRGGGETQYF; CDR3 DNA: TGTGCCAGCAGCGCCAGTCGGGGCGGGGGGGAGACCCAGTACTTC
J gene: TRBJ2-5; V gene: TRBV7-7; D gene: TRBD2; clone size: -; CDR3 protein: CASSPSGLAFQETQYF; CDR3 DNA: TGTGCTAGCAGCCCCTCTGGACTAGCCTTCCAAGAGACCCAGTACTTC
J gene: TRBJ1-1; V gene: TRBV5-1; D gene: -; clone size: -; CDR3 protein: CASSFGTTNTEAFF; CDR3 DNA: TGCGCCAGCAGCTTTGGCACCACGAACACTGAAGCTTTCTTT
J gene: TRBJ1-2; V gene: TRBV5-1; D gene: TRBD1; clone size: -; CDR3 protein: CASRQGPTNYGYTF; CDR3 DNA: TGCGCCAGCAGACAGGGGCCTACTAACTATGGCTACACCTTC
J gene: TRBJ2-3; V gene: TRBV5-1; D gene: TRBD2; clone size: once; CDR3 protein: CASSGGTSGVRTDTQYF; CDR3 DNA: TGCGCCAGCAGCGGCGGGACTAGCGGGGTGCGCACAGATACGCAGTATTTT
J gene: TRBJ2-7; V gene: TRBV10-1; D gene: -; clone size: few; CDR3 protein: CASSVGSSGQYF; CDR3 DNA: TGCGCCAGCAGTGTAGGCTCCTCGGGGCAGTACTTC
J gene: TRBJ1-5; V gene: TRBV11-2; D gene: TRBD1; clone size: -; CDR3 protein: CASSLEDIQGQVNQPQHF; CDR3 DNA: TGTGCCAGCAGCTTAGAAGACATACAGGGACAGGTCAATCAGCCCCAGCATTTT
J gene: TRBJ2-5; V gene: TRBV25-1; D gene: TRBD2; clone size: -; CDR3 protein: CASSEGSGLGETQYF; CDR3 DNA: TGTGCCAGCAGTGAAGGTAGCGGGCTGGGAGAGACCCAGTACTTC
J gene: TRBJ2-5; V gene: TRBV6-6; D gene: TRBD2; clone size: once; CDR3 protein: CASSYRTGGQETQYF; CDR3 DNA: TGTGCCAGCAGTTACAGAACGGGGGGGCAGGAGACCCAGTACTTC
J gene: TRBJ2-7; V gene: TRBV11-3; D gene: TRBD1; clone size: -; CDR3 protein: CASSPGTESYEQYF; CDR3 DNA: TGTGCCAGCAGCCCCGGGACAGAAAGTTACGAGCAGTACTTC
J gene: TRBJ1-6; V gene: TRBV5-6; D gene: -; clone size: -; CDR3 protein: CASSLADNSPLHF; CDR3 DNA: TGTGCCAGCAGCTTGGCCGATAATTCACCCCTCCACTTT
J gene: TRBJ1-3; V gene: TRBV5-1; D gene: -; clone size: -; CDR3 protein: CASSLSPQVGNTIYF; CDR3 DNA: TGCGCCAGCAGCTTGTCTCCCCAGGTCGGAAACACCATATATTTT
J gene: TRBJ2-7; V gene: TRBV4-1; D gene: TRBD1; clone size: few; CDR3 protein: CASSQEQGAYWYEQYF; CDR3 DNA: TGCGCCAGCAGCCAAGAACAGGGGGCCTACTGGTACGAGCAGTACTTC
J gene: TRBJ2-7; V gene: TRBV5-1; D gene: TRBD1; clone size: -; CDR3 protein: CASSPGTEQSYEQYF; CDR3 DNA: TGCGCCAGCAGCCCCGGGACAGAACAATCCTACGAGCAGTACTTC
J gene: TRBJ2-1; V gene: TRBV10-3; D gene: TRBD2; clone size: -; CDR3 protein: CAISAALGRGGYNEQFF; CDR3 DNA: TGTGCCATCAGTGCCGCCTTGGGGCGGGGGGGCTATAATGAGCAGTTCTTC
J gene: TRBJ1-1; V gene: TRBV10-3; D gene: -; clone size: -; CDR3 protein: CAITDFGVSTEAFF; CDR3 DNA: TGTGCCATCACCGATTTCGGGGTGAGCACTGAAGCTTTCTTT
J gene: TRBJ2-1; V gene: TRBV5-1; D gene: TRBD1; clone size: -; CDR3 protein: CASRTGTETGEQFF; CDR3 DNA: TGCGCCAGCAGGACCGGGACAGAGACTGGTGAGCAGTTCTTC
J gene: TRBJ2-2; V gene: TRBV11-3; D gene: -; clone size: -; CDR3 protein: CASSLDTRFYTGELFF; CDR3 DNA: TGTGCCAGCAGCTTAGATACGAGGTTCTACACCGGGGAGCTGTTTTTT
J gene: TRBJ1-1; V gene: TRBV9; D gene: -; clone size: -; CDR3 protein: CASSAYQGSNAEAFF; CDR3 DNA: TGTGCCAGCAGCGCGTATCAGGGGTCGAACGCTGAAGCTTTCTTT
J gene: TRBJ1-6; V gene: TRBV4-3; D gene: -; clone size: few; CDR3 protein: CASSQGQGLVNSPLHF; CDR3 DNA: TGCGCCAGCAGCCAAGGGCAGGGACTGGTTAATTCACCCCTCCACTTT
J gene: TRBJ2-7; V gene: TRBV21-1; D gene: -; clone size: -; CDR3 protein: CASSKVSAYEQYF; CDR3 DNA: TGTGCCAGCAGCAAAGTGTCGGCCTACGAGCAGTACTTC
J gene: TRBJ2-1; V gene: TRBV7-3; D gene: -; clone size: -; CDR3 protein: CASSLTGTSRGTEQFF; CDR3 DNA: TGTGCCAGCAGCTTAACCGGGACTTCTAGGGGAACTGAGCAGTTCTTC
J gene: TRBJ2-7; V gene: TRBV4-2; D gene: TRBD2; clone size: -; CDR3 protein: CASSQDVAGSSYEQYF; CDR3 DNA: TGTGCCAGCAGCCAAGACGTAGCGGGGAGCTCCTACGAGCAGTACTTC
J gene: TRBJ2-3; V gene: TRBV7-7; D gene: TRBD2; clone size: -; CDR3 protein: CASSLTLLAGGGTDTQYF; CDR3 DNA: TGTGCTAGCAGCTTAACCCTGCTAGCGGGGGGGGGCACAGATACGCAGTATTTT
J gene: TRBJ2-7; V gene: TRBV5-4; D gene: TRBD2; clone size: -; CDR3 protein: CASSSGGGIRFEQYF; CDR3 DNA: TGTGCCAGCAGCTCGGGAGGGGGGATACGGTTCGAGCAGTACTTC
J gene: TRBJ2-3; V gene: TRBV7-2; D gene: TRBD1; clone size: -; CDR3 protein: CASSLLGTGTSRDTQYF; CDR3 DNA: TGTGCCAGCAGCTTGTTAGGGACAGGGACCTCGCGAGATACGCAGTATTTT
J gene: TRBJ1-3; V gene: TRBV9; D gene: TRBD1; clone size: -; CDR3 protein: CASSVALWTGGPGNTIYF; CDR3 DNA: TGTGCCAGCAGCGTAGCGTTGTGGACAGGGGGGCCGGGAAACACCATATATTTT
J gene: TRBJ2-1; V gene: TRBV5-8; D gene: TRBD2; clone size: once; CDR3 protein: CASSWGTSGGADNEQFF; CDR3 DNA: TGTGCCAGCAGCTGGGGGACTAGCGGGGGGGCCGACAATGAGCAGTTCTTC
J gene: TRBJ1-2; V gene: TRBV10-3; D gene: TRBD1; clone size: few; CDR3 protein: CAISGRDRSNYGYTF; CDR3 DNA: TGTGCCATCAGTGGAAGGGACAGATCGAACTATGGCTACACCTTC
J gene: TRBJ2-7; V gene: TRBV9; D gene: TRBD1; clone size: once; CDR3 protein: CASSVAGTASYEQYF; CDR3 DNA: TGTGCCAGCAGCGTAGCTGGGACAGCGTCCTACGAGCAGTACTTC
J gene: TRBJ1-1; V gene: TRBV5-1; D gene: -; clone size: -; CDR3 protein: CASSLDRTGNEAFF; CDR3 DNA: TGCGCCAGCAGCTTGGACCGCACAGGCAATGAAGCTTTCTTT
J gene: TRBJ2-5; V gene: TRBV10-1; D gene: -; clone size: -; CDR3 protein: CASSEGSRGETQYF; CDR3 DNA: TGCGCCAGCAGTGAAGGGTCTAGGGGGGAGACCCAGTACTTC
J gene: TRBJ2-7; V gene: TRBV27; D gene: TRBD2; clone size: -; CDR3 protein: CASGFLGLAPEQYF; CDR3 DNA: TGTGCCAGCGGATTCTTGGGACTAGCGCCCGAGCAGTACTTC
J gene: TRBJ1-2; V gene: TRBV13; D gene: -; clone size: once; CDR3 protein: CASRYTGTSHHGYTF; CDR3 DNA: TGTGCCAGCAGGTATACCGGGACATCTCATCATGGCTACACCTTC
J gene: TRBJ2-3; V gene: TRBV7-2; D gene: TRBD2; clone size: -; CDR3 protein: CASSWRGADTQYF; CDR3 DNA: TGTGCCAGCAGCTGGCGGGGGGCAGATACGCAGTATTTT
J gene: TRBJ2-7; V gene: TRBV7-2; D gene: -; clone size: -; CDR3 protein: CASSLVGGRGSYEQYF; CDR3 DNA: TGTGCCAGCAGCTTAGTCGGGGGTCGCGGCTCCTACGAGCAGTACTTC